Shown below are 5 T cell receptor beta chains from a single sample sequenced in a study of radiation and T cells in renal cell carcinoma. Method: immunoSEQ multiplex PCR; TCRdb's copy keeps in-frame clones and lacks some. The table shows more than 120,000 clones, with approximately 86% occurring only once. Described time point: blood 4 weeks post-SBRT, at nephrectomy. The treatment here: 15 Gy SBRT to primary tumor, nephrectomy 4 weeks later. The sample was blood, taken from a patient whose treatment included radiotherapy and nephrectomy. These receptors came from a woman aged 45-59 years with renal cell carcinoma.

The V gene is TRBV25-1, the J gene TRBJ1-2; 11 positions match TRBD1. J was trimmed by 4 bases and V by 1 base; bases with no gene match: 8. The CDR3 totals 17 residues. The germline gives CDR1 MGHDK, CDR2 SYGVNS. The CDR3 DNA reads TGTGCCAGCAGTGAATCTGCGGGGGACAGGGGGGTCTATGGCTACACCTTC. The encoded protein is CASSESAGDRGVYGYTF.

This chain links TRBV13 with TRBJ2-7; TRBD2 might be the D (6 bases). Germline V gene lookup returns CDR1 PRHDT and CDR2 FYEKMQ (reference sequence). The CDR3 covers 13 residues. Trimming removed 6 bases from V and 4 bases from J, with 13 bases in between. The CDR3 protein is CASRSMGGYEQYF. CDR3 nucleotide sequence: TGTGCCAGCAGGTCCATGGGGGGATACGAGCAGTACTTC.

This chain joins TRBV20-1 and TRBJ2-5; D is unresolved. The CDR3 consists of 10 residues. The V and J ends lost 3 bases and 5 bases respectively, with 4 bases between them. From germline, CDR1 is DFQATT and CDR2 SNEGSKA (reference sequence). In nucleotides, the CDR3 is TGCAGTGCTAGCGGGGAGACCCAGTACTTC. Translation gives CSASGETQYF.

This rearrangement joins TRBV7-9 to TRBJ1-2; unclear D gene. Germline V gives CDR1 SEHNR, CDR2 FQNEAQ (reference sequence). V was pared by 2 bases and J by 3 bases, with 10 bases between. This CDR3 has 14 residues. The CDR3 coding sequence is TGTGCCAGCAGCTTACTGGGCCTTTACTATGGCTACACCTTC. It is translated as CASSLLGLYYGYTF.

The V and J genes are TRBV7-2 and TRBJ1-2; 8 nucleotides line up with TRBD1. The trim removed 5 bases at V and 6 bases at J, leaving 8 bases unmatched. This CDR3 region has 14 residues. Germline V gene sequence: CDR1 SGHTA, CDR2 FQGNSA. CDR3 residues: CASSARQGRDGYTF. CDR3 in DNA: TGTGCCAGCAGCGCCCGACAGGGGCGGGATGGCTACACCTTC.